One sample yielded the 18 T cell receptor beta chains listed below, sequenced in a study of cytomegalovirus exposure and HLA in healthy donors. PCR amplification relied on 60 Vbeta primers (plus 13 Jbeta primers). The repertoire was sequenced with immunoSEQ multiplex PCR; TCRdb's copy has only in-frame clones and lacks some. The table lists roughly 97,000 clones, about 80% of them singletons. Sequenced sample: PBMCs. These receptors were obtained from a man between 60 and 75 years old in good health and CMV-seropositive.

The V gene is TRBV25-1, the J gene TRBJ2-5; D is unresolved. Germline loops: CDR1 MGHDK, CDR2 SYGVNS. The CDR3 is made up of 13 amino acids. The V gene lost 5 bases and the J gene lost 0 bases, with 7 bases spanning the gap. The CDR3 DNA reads TGTGCCAGCAGTAGACAAGACCAAGAGACCCAGTACTTC. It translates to CASSRQDQETQYF.

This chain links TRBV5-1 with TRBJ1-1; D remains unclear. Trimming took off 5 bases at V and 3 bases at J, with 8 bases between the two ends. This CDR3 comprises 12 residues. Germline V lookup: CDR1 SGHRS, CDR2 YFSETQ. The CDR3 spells CASREWDTEAFF. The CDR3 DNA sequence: TGCGCCAGCAGGGAGTGGGACACTGAAGCTTTCTTT.

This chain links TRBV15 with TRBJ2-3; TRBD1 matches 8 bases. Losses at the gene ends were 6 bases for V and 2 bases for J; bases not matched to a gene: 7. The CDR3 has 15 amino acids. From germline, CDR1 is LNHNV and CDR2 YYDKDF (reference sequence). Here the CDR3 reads CATSRGTGTTDTQYF. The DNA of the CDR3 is TGTGCCACCAGTAGGGGGACAGGTACCACAGATACGCAGTATTTT.

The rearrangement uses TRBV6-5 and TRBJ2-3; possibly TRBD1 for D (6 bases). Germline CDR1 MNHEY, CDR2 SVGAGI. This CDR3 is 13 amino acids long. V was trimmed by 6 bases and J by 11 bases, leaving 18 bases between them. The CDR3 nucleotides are TGTGCCAGCAGCCACCCGACAGGCCGGAAGCAGTATTTT. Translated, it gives CASSHPTGRKQYF.

The CDR3 region is CASGTSGYNEQFF. The CDR3 DNA sequence: TGTGCCTCTGGGACTAGCGGGTACAATGAGCAGTTCTTC. The V call is TRBV6-1, the J call TRBJ2-1; 12 nucleotides match TRBD2. Losses at the gene ends were 11 bases for V and 4 bases for J; bases not matched to a gene: 3. This CDR3 has 13 residues. Germline-derived CDR1 and CDR2 are MNHNS and SASEGT.

In nucleotides, the CDR3 is TGTGCCAGCAGCACCCGGGGTAGCGGGGGGGCTAGAACCGGGGAGCTGTTTTTT. It specifies CASSTRGSGGARTGELFF. This sequence joins TRBV9 and TRBJ2-2; 11 bases map to TRBD2. Germline loops: CDR1 SGDLS, CDR2 YYNGEE. The CDR3 covers 18 residues. V shed 4 bases, J shed 5 bases, and the junction held 13 bases outside the gene matches.

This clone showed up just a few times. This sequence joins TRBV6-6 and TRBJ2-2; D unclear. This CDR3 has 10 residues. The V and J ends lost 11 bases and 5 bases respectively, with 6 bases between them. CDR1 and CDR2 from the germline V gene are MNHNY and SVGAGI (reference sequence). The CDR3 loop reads CAAGTGELFF. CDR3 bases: TGTGCCGCCGGGACCGGGGAGCTGTTTTTT.

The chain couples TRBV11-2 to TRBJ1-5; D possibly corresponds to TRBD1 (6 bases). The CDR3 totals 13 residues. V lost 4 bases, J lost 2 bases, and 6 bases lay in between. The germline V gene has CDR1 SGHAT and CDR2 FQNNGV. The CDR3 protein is CASSSGGNQPQHF. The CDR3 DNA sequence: TGTGCCAGCAGCTCAGGGGGCAATCAGCCCCAGCATTTT.

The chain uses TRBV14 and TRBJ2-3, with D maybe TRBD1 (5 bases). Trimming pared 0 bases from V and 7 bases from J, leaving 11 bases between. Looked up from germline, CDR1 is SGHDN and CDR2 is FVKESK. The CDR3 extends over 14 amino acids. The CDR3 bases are TGTGCCAGCAGCCAAGATGGGGCTGGATATACGCAGTATTTT. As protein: CASSQDGAGYTQYF.

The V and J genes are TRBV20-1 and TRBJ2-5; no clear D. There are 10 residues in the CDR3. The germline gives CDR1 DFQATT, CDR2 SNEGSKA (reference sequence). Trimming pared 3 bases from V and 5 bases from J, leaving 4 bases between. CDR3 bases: TGCAGTGCTAGTTCTGAGACCCAGTACTTC. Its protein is CSASSETQYF.

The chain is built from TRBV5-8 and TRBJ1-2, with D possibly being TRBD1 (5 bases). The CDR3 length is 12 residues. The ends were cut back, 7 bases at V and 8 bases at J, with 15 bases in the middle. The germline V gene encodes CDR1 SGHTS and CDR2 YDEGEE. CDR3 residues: CASPRGGEGYTF. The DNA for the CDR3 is TGTGCCAGCCCTCGGGGGGGAGAAGGCTACACCTTC.

As DNA, the CDR3 is TGTGCCAGTAGTATTGCGGAAAGCTCCTATAATTCACCCCTCCACTTT. Its protein product is CASSIAESSYNSPLHF. The chain carries TRBV19 and TRBJ1-6; D ambiguous. This CDR3 contains 16 residues. Deletions cut 3 bases from V and 0 bases from J, with 9 bases between. Germline CDR1 LNHDA, CDR2 SQIVND (reference sequence).

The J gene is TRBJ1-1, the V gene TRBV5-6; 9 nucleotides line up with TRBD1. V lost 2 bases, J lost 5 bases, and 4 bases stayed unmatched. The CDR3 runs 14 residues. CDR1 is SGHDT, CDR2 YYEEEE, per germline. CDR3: CASSLTGGGTEAFF. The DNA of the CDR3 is TGTGCCAGCAGCTTAACAGGGGGCGGAACTGAAGCTTTCTTT.

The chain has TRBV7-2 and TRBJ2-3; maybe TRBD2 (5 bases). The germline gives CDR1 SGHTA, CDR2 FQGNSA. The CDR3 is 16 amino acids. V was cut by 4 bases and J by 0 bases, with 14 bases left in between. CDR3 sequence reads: CASSSLLGLSTDTQYF. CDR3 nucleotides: TGTGCCAGCAGCTCTCTACTAGGACTTAGCACAGATACGCAGTATTTT.

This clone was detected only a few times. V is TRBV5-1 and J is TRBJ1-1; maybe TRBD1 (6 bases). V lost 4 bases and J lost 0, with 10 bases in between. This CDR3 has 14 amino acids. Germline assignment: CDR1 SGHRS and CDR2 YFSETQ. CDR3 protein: CASSVGQLNTEAFF. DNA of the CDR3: TGCGCCAGCAGCGTCGGACAGTTGAACACTGAAGCTTTCTTT.

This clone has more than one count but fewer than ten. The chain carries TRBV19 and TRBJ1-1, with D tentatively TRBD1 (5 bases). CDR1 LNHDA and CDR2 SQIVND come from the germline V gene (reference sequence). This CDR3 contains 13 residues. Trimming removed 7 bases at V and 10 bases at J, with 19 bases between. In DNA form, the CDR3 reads TGTGCCAGTACCCTAGGGGCTGACAGAGGAGCTTTCTTT. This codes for CASTLGADRGAFF.

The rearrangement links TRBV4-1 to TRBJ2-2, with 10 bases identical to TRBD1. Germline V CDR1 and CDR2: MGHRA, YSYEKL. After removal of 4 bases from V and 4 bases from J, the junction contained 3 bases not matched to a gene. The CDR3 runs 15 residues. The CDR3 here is CASSLRDRGTGELFF. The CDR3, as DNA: TGCGCCAGCAGCCTCCGGGACAGGGGCACCGGGGAGCTGTTTTTT.

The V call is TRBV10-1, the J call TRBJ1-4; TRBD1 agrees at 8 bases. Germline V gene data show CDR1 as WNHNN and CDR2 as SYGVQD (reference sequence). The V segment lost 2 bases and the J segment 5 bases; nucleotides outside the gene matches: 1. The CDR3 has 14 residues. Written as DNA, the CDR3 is TGCGCCAGCAGTGAGGGACAGGGAAATGAAAAACTGTTTTTT. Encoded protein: CASSEGQGNEKLFF.